One sample yielded the 7 T cell receptor beta chains listed below, sequenced in a study of vaccination and CD4 T cells after COVID-19 (dated by TCRdb to about 2022). What the treatment or condition label conveys for this sample: roughly ten-day PBMC culture with coronavirus spike peptide pools or control peptides (ViraFEST assay). These TCRs are of unknown antigen specificity. The protocol used for the library was PCR. Data came from an Illumina iSeq 100. DNA from cultured CD4+ T cells underwent TCR sequencing with the Oncomine TCR Beta short-read assay at the Johns Hopkins FTIC core. TCRdb cleaned the public reads at Q25 with fastp, built clones with MiXCR and kept in-frame beta chains. Each entry merges the rows of one CDR3 protein and shows their most common DNA and genes. In all, the sample holds some 18,000 distinct CDR3 sequences, and approximately 60% of those were seen once. 10% of the sample rests with the top ten.

The sample comprised CD4+ T cells from blood, cultured in vitro. These TCRs come from a human donor who had recovered from COVID-19.

A few counts support this clonotype. This sequence joins TRBV2 and TRBJ1-6; perhaps TRBD1 as D (6 bases). This CDR3 region has 13 residues. Trimming took 8 bases from V and 10 from J, leaving 15 bases between them. Per the germline V gene, CDR1 is SNHLY and CDR2 is FYNNEI. CDR3 DNA: TGTGCCAGCGGAGGGGGACGAGGCTCACCCCTCCACTTT. Residues: CASGGGRGSPLHF.

A single count supports this clonotype. The chain combines TRBV27 with TRBJ1-1; no firm D call. Trimming took 4 bases from V and 1 from J, leaving 7 bases between them. Germline lookup yields CDR1 MNHEY and CDR2 SMNVEV (reference sequence). This CDR3 has 13 amino acids. The CDR3 region is CASSWAANTEAFF. CDR3 bases: TGTGCCAGCAGTTGGGCCGCGAACACTGAAGCTTTCTTT.

By frequency in the sample, this clonotype is medium-sized (0.01 to 0.1%). The chain links TRBV2 to TRBJ2-7; 7 bases match TRBD2. The ends lost 2 bases at V and 4 bases at J; junction bases unmatched: 5. The germline gives CDR1 SNHLY, CDR2 FYNNEI. CDR3 length: 14 amino acids. The DNA of the CDR3 is TGTGCCAGCAGTGAACGGGCGGGAGCGTACGAGCAGTACTTC. It translates to CASSERAGAYEQYF. The full variable domain, completed using reference TRBV2 and TRBJ2-7, is EPEVTQTPSHQVTQMGQEVILRCVPISNHLYFYWYRQILGQKVEFLVSFYNNEISEKSEIFDDQFSVERPDGSNFTLKIRSTKLEDSAMYFCASSERAGAYEQYFGPGTRLTVT.

V usage is TRBV5-6 and J usage is TRBJ2-5, with D possibly being TRBD2 (5 bases). Germline lookup yields CDR1 SGHDT and CDR2 YYEEEE. V dropped 4 bases and J dropped 3 bases, with 13 bases sitting between them. This CDR3 is 14 amino acids long. The CDR3 spells CASSRGIGEETQYF. The CDR3 nucleotides are TGTGCCAGCAGCCGAGGGATCGGGGAAGAGACCCAGTACTTC.

This clonotype showed up just a few times. This chain connects TRBV24-1 to TRBJ2-7; D is tentatively TRBD1 or TRBD2 (5 bases each). CDR1 and CDR2 from the germline V gene are KGHDR and SFDVKD. There are 13 residues in the CDR3. Trimming left V 12 bases short and J 3 bases short, with 17 bases between. This CDR3 is CAGTGTGHYEQYF. The CDR3 DNA sequence: TGTGCCGGGACCGGGACGGGCCACTACGAGCAGTACTTC.

In this sample, this clonotype turned up a few times. The chain has TRBV7-3 and TRBJ2-2; no reliable D call. V dropped 5 bases and J dropped 2 bases, with 9 bases sitting between them. The CDR3 consists of 14 residues. CDR1 SGHTA and CDR2 FQGTGA come from the germline V gene. The DNA for the CDR3 is TGTGCCAGCAGCAAGAACGGTAACACCGGGGAGCTGTTTTTT. It encodes CASSKNGNTGELFF.

This clonotype appeared once. The chain is built from TRBV6-2 or TRBV6-3 and TRBJ2-5; tentatively, D is TRBD1 (6 bases). V was shortened by 6 bases and J by 2 bases, with 10 bases between the two germline ends. CDR3 size: 13 residues. Germline V lookup: CDR1 MNHEY, CDR2 SVGEGT. The CDR3, as DNA: TGTGCCAGCAGCCAGGGGTCTCAAGAGACCCAGTACTTC. This codes for CASSQGSQETQYF.